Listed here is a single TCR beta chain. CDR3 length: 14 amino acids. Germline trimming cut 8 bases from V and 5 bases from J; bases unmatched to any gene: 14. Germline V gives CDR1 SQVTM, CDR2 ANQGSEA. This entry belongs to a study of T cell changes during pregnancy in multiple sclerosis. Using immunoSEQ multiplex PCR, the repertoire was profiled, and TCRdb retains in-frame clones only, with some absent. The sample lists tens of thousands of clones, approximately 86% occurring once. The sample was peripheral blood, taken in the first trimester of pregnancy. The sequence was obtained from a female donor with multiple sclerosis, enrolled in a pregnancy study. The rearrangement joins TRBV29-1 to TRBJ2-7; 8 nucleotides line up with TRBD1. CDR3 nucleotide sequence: TGCAGCTACCGAACCCAGGGGGCCGACAACGAGCAGTACTTC. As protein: CSYRTQGADNEQYF.